Described below is a single T cell receptor beta chain sequence and its context. This CDR3 is 13 amino acids long. CDR1 and CDR2 (germline): MNHNS, SASEGT. V was pared by 6 bases and J by 4 bases, with 12 bases between. This record comes from a study of shared clonotypes between healthy human individuals. Both subsets, CD45RA+ naive and CD45RA-negative memory, were split from the CD4+ cells. TCRdb's table, derived via immunoSEQ multiplex PCR, lists solely in-frame clones and lacks some. Here the sample spans roughly 2.2 million clones, 85% to 95% being singletons. This chain links TRBV6-1 with TRBJ1-2; weak D call: TRBD1 (6 bases). The sequencing sample was made of naive CD4+ T cells from PBMCs. Subset meaning: CD45RA+ positively selected. This clonotype originated in a young man in good health. Some clones in this sample may be carry-over from other donors' samples. The CDR3 DNA reads TGTGCCAGCAGGGCCCTGGACAGCTATGGCTACACCTTC. Amino acid sequence: CASRALDSYGYTF.